Following are 25 T cell receptor beta chains from one sample sequenced in a study of cytomegalovirus exposure and HLA in healthy donors. The PCR contained 60 Vbeta and 13 Jbeta primers. Clones were sequenced by immunoSEQ multiplex PCR, and TCRdb holds only the in-frame ones, with some missing. Recorded here are roughly 70,000 clones; the top ten clones represent 7.5%. The sample was PBMCs. The source is a female donor in good health and CMV-seropositive.

V is TRBV5-1 and J is TRBJ2-3; 7 bases align to TRBD1. Unmatched junction bases numbered 7, after V lost 3 bases and J lost 3 bases. There are 15 residues in the CDR3. The germline V gene has CDR1 SGHRS and CDR2 YFSETQ. The CDR3 DNA follows: TGCGCCAGCAGCTCGATAGGGGGCGGGACAGATACGCAGTATTTT. Translating it yields CASSSIGGGTDTQYF.

The chain carries TRBV25-1 and TRBJ2-5, with 10 bases fitting TRBD1. The V gene end was trimmed by 2 bases and the J gene end by 5 bases; junction bases not matched to a gene: 11. The germline CDR1 and CDR2 sequences are MGHDK and SYGVNS. This CDR3 spans 17 amino acids. CDR3 loop: CASSEPPGTGDRETQYF. CDR3 nucleotides: TGTGCCAGCAGTGAACCACCCGGGACAGGGGATCGGGAGACCCAGTACTTC.

The chain joins TRBV5-6 to TRBJ2-5, with TRBD1 identical over 7 bases. Germline assignment: CDR1 SGHDT and CDR2 YYEEEE. This CDR3 is built from 14 residues. Germline trimming cut 5 bases from V and 1 base from J; bases unmatched to any gene: 5. CDR3 sequence (DNA): TGTGCCAGCAGGTACAGGGGCGGCCAAGAGACCCAGTACTTC. Protein sequence: CASRYRGGQETQYF.

This chain links TRBV5-1 with TRBJ2-7; 10 bases line up with TRBD2. V shed 4 bases, J shed 5 bases, and the junction held 12 bases outside the gene matches. Germline V gene data show CDR1 as SGHRS and CDR2 as YFSETQ. This CDR3 has 16 residues. The CDR3 loop reads CASSLPLLAGQNEQYF. CDR3 nucleotides: TGCGCCAGCAGCCTCCCCCTACTAGCGGGACAAAACGAGCAGTACTTC.

V is TRBV18 and J is TRBJ1-1, with 7 bases aligning to TRBD1. This CDR3 has 17 amino acids. Germline CDR1 KGHSH, CDR2 LQKENI. V was pared by 2 bases and J by 5 bases, with 14 bases of the junction left unmatched. The CDR3: CASSPIRGQYDGTEAFF. DNA for the CDR3: TGTGCCAGCTCACCAATTAGGGGGCAATATGATGGGACTGAAGCTTTCTTT. The whole variable domain, filled in from reference TRBV18 and TRBJ1-1, reads NAGVMQNPRHLVRRRGQEARLRCSPMKGHSHVYWYRQLPEEGLKFMVYLQKENIIDESGMPKERFSAEFPKEGPSILRIQQVVRGDSAAYFCASSPIRGQYDGTEAFFGQGTRLTVV.

The V and J genes are TRBV7-2 and TRBJ1-1; a weak D match, TRBD1 (5 bases). The CDR3 runs to 15 residues. V gave up 3 bases and J gave up 1 base, with 12 bases separating them. Per the germline V gene, CDR1 is SGHTA and CDR2 is FQGNSA. Written as DNA, the CDR3 is TGTGCCAGCAGCTTCAACTGGCAGGGGAACACTGAAGCTTTCTTT. Protein product: CASSFNWQGNTEAFF.

The chain has TRBV5-1 and TRBJ2-3; D remains ambiguous. Trimming cost V 4 bases and J 2 bases, with 14 bases left between them. CDR1 and CDR2 from the germline V gene are SGHRS and YFSETQ. This CDR3 region has 15 residues. For the CDR3, the DNA is TGCGCCAGCAGCCTCTTCTTGGGCACCACAGATACGCAGTATTTT. Its protein is CASSLFLGTTDTQYF.

The V and J genes are TRBV19 and TRBJ1-5; D ambiguous. Germline values: CDR1 LNHDA, CDR2 SQIVND (reference sequence). V lost 3 bases to trimming and J lost 8 bases, with 8 bases between them. The CDR3 is 12 amino acids. CDR3 amino acids: CASSMSREPQHF. CDR3 sequence (DNA): TGTGCCAGTAGTATGAGTAGAGAGCCCCAGCATTTT.

The chain employs TRBV29-1 and TRBJ1-2; D remains ambiguous. Germline-derived CDR1 and CDR2 are SQVTM and ANQGSEA. V was pared by 5 bases and J by 2 bases, with 9 bases between. The CDR3 runs to 12 residues. The CDR3 DNA reads TGCAGCGTTCGAGACGGGAACTATGGCTACACCTTC. Protein product: CSVRDGNYGYTF.

This chain joins TRBV6-1 and TRBJ1-2; no firm D call. V lost 8 bases, J lost 4 bases, and 20 bases lay in between. This CDR3 has 15 residues. Germline V CDR1 and CDR2: MNHNS, SASEGT. The CDR3: CASADRGGILYGYTF. For the CDR3, the DNA is TGTGCCAGCGCTGATCGCGGCGGAATCCTCTATGGCTACACCTTC.

The chain is built from TRBV9 and TRBJ1-1; D is ambiguous. CDR3 length: 11 residues. Germline-derived CDR1 and CDR2 are SGDLS and YYNGEE. Trimming removed 4 bases at V and 4 bases at J, with 5 bases between. CDR3 bases: TGTGCCAGCAGCCCTACCACTGAAGCTTTCTTT. Translated, it gives CASSPTTEAFF.

DNA for the CDR3: TGTGCCAGCTCACCCCAGAGGTTCGGACAGAACACAGATACGCAGTATTTT. The encoded protein is CASSPQRFGQNTDTQYF. The chain carries TRBV18 and TRBJ2-3; the D gene is possibly TRBD1 (6 bases). The germline V gene has CDR1 KGHSH and CDR2 LQKENI. CDR3 length: 17 residues. Trimming cost V 3 bases and J 2 bases, with 18 bases left between them.

The chain links TRBV20-1 to TRBJ1-2, with D uncertain. The CDR3 covers 10 residues. V lost 6 bases to trimming and J lost 7 bases, with 9 bases between them. Germline V gene lookup returns CDR1 DFQATT and CDR2 SNEGSKA (reference sequence). CDR3 DNA: TGCAGTGCACCAACGGTTGGCTACACCTTC. Translating gives CSAPTVGYTF.

The gene calls are TRBV28 and TRBJ2-3; TRBD2 might be the D (7 bases). This CDR3 comprises 14 residues. With 6 bases removed from V and 7 bases from J, the gap between germline ends came to 17 bases. Looked up from germline, CDR1 is MDHEN and CDR2 is SYDVKM. As DNA, the CDR3 is TGTGCCAGCAGAGGGGGGGGGCAAGGAAATACGCAGTATTTT. It specifies CASRGGGQGNTQYF. Full variable domain (rest looked up from reference TRBV28 and TRBJ2-3): DVKVTQSSRYLVKRTGEKVFLECVQDMDHENMFWYRQDPGLGLRLIYFSYDVKMKEKGDIPEGYSVSREKKERFSLILESASTNQTSMYLCASRGGGQGNTQYFGPGTRLTVL.

The rearrangement joins TRBV20-1 to TRBJ1-1, with 7 bases that match TRBD1. The CDR3 covers 11 residues. From germline, CDR1 is DFQATT and CDR2 SNEGSKA (reference sequence). With V trimmed by 6 bases and J by 11 bases, 9 bases remained unmatched. The CDR3 coding sequence is TGCAGTGCCCCGCGAGGGGGCTGGGCTTTCTTT. As protein: CSAPRGGWAFF.

V gene TRBV5-4 combines with J gene TRBJ2-1; D is perhaps TRBD1 (6 bases). This CDR3 contains 15 residues. Germline CDR1 is SGHNT and CDR2 is YYREEE (reference sequence). The ends were cut back, 7 bases at V and 8 bases at J, with 22 bases in the middle. The CDR3 here is CASGREQGSYDEQFF. Here the CDR3 DNA reads TGTGCCAGCGGACGTGAGCAGGGGTCTTACGATGAGCAGTTCTTC.

This chain connects TRBV6-5 to TRBJ2-2, with D possibly TRBD1 on 6 matching bases. Germline-derived CDR1 and CDR2 are MNHEY and SVGAGI. The ends were cut back, 6 bases at V and 3 bases at J, with 8 bases in the middle. The CDR3 is made up of 13 amino acids. In nucleotides, the CDR3 is TGTGCCAGCAGAGGACAGTACACCGGGGAGCTGTTTTTT. Translated, it gives CASRGQYTGELFF.

The J gene is TRBJ2-7, the V gene TRBV30, with 9 bases that match TRBD1. The CDR3 covers 13 residues. Per the germline V gene, CDR1 is GTSNPN and CDR2 is SVGIG (reference sequence). V was clipped by 4 bases and J by 5 bases; unmatched bases: 6. In DNA, the CDR3 is TGTGCCTGGAATATTGACAGGGGGGACGAGCAGTACTTC. It encodes CAWNIDRGDEQYF.

V gene TRBV5-4 combines with J gene TRBJ2-5; D call uncertain. V gave up 2 bases and J gave up 3 bases, with 8 bases separating them. CDR3 length: 13 residues. Per germline, CDR1 SGHNT and CDR2 YYREEE (reference sequence). CDR3 bases: TGTGCCAGCAGCTTTTGGGCCAAAGAGACCCAGTACTTC. Protein product: CASSFWAKETQYF. Filled out from reference TRBV5-4 and TRBJ2-5, the complete variable domain reads ETGVTQSPTHLIKTRGQQVTLRCSSQSGHNTVSWYQQALGQGPQFIFQYYREEENGRGNFPPRFSGLQFPNYSSELNVNALELDDSALYLCASSFWAKETQYFGPGTRLLVL.

This rearrangement joins TRBV5-4 to TRBJ1-2, with 10 bases matching TRBD1. Losses at the gene ends were 2 bases for V and 5 bases for J; bases not matched to a gene: 6. Germline V CDR1 and CDR2: SGHNT, YYREEE (reference sequence). The CDR3 runs 15 residues. CDR3 in amino acids: CASSLEGTGEYGYTF. The CDR3 region has the DNA TGTGCCAGCAGCTTAGAAGGGACAGGGGAGTATGGCTACACCTTC.

The chain combines TRBV4-1 with TRBJ2-1; weak D call: TRBD2 (6 bases). The ends were cut back, 1 base at V and 1 base at J, with 8 bases in the middle. Germline V gene data show CDR1 as MGHRA and CDR2 as YSYEKL. The CDR3 has 15 residues. This chain's CDR3 is CASSQGAGSYNEQFF. CDR3 bases: TGCGCCAGCAGCCAAGGGGCGGGATCCTACAATGAGCAGTTCTTC.

The chain has TRBV9 and TRBJ2-1; tentative D call: TRBD1 (5 bases). The CDR3 is made up of 14 amino acids. The germline V and J ends were trimmed by 4 bases and 10 bases, with 18 bases remaining between them. CDR1 and CDR2 from the germline V gene are SGDLS and YYNGEE. CDR3 region: CASSPVQGWGEQFF. The DNA of the CDR3 is TGTGCCAGCAGCCCTGTCCAAGGGTGGGGCGAGCAGTTCTTC.

The rearrangement links TRBV10-3 to TRBJ1-5, with TRBD1 identical over 8 bases. Germline V gives CDR1 ENHRY, CDR2 SYGVKD. CDR3 length: 14 residues. V was clipped by 11 bases and J by 4 bases; unmatched bases: 10. CDR3 sequence: CASQGQEHNQPQHF. In nucleotides, the CDR3 is TGTGCCTCCCAGGGACAGGAGCATAATCAGCCCCAGCATTTT.

A remark on this clone: Different DNA sequences within this sample yield the same CDR3. The chain uses TRBV30 and TRBJ2-3; 7 bases map to TRBD2. Germline CDR1 reads GTSNPN; CDR2 reads SVGIG (reference sequence). V shed 3 bases, J shed 3 bases, and the junction held 3 bases outside the gene matches. The CDR3 sequence is 13 residues long. CDR3: CAWSPGGTDTQYF. The CDR3 bases are TGTGCCTGGAGCCCCGGGGGGACAGATACGCAGTATTTT.

V usage is TRBV7-9 and J usage is TRBJ1-6, with a weak D call TRBD1 (6 bases). Trimming pared 5 bases from V and 16 bases from J, leaving 21 bases between. Germline loops: CDR1 SEHNR, CDR2 FQNEAQ (reference sequence). The CDR3 has 14 amino acids. CDR3 sequence (DNA): TGTGCCAGCAGCCCAGCCGGGGGCGGGGGCAGACTCCACTTT. Encoded protein: CASSPAGGGGRLHF. The full variable domain, rest sourced from reference TRBV7-9 and TRBJ1-6, is DTGVSQNPRHKITKRGQNVTFRCDPISEHNRLYWYRQTLGQGPEFLTYFQNEAQLEKSRLLSDRFSAERPKGSFSTLEIQRTEQGDSAMYLCASSPAGGGGRLHFGNGTRLTVT.